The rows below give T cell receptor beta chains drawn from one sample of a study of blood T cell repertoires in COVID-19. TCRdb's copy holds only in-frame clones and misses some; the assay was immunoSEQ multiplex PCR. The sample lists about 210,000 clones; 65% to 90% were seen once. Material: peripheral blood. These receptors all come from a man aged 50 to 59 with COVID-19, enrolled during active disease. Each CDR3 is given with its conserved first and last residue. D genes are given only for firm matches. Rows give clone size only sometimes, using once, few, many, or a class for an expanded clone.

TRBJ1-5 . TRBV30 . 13 CAWSNRAHQPQHF TGTGCCTGGAGTAACAGGGCTCATCAGCCCCAGCATTTT
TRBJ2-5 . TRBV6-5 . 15 CASSYGGTVQETQYF TGTGCCAGCAGTTACGGGGGGACAGTCCAAGAGACCCAGTACTTC
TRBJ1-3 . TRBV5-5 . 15 CASSSGMAGVNTIYF TGTGCCAGCAGCTCGGGAATGGCGGGAGTCAACACCATATATTTT
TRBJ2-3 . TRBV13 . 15 CASSLKQAFTDTQYF TGTGCCAGCAGCTTAAAACAGGCGTTTACAGATACGCAGTATTTT
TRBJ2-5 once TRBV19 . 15 CASSIRREREQTQYF TGTGCCAGTAGTATAAGGCGGGAACGTGAACAGACCCAGTACTTC
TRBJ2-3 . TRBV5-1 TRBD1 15 CASSPDRGVTDTQYF TGCGCCAGCAGCCCGGACAGGGGGGTTACAGATACGCAGTATTTT
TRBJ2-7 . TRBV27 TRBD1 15 CASSIKDRGSYEQYF TGTGCCAGCAGTATTAAGGACAGGGGGTCCTACGAGCAGTACTTC
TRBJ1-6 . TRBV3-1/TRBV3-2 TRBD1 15 CASSPTAGGNSPLHF TGTGCCAGCAGCCCCACTGCAGGGGGCAATTCACCCCTCCACTTT
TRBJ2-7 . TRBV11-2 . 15 CASSLLGSGSYEQYF TGTGCCAGCAGCTTGTTGGGGAGCGGGTCATACGAGCAGTACTTC
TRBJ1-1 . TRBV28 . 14 CASSPQDYLGEAFF TGTGCCAGCAGTCCCCAAGACTATTTGGGCGAAGCTTTCTTT
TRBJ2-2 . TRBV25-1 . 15 CASSDTRINTGELFF TGTGCCAGCAGTGATACCAGGATTAACACCGGGGAGCTGTTTTTT
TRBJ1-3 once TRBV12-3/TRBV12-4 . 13 CASKVRGGNTIYF TGTGCCAGCAAGGTTAGGGGTGGGAACACCATATATTTT
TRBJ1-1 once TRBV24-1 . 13 CATSDGGGYEAFF TGTGCCACCAGTGATGGGGGGGGTTATGAAGCTTTCTTT
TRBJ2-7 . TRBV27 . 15 CASSPGQGNFYEQYF TGTGCCAGCAGCCCCGGTCAGGGAAATTTCTACGAGCAGTACTTC
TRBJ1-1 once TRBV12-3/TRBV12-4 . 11 CASRWDNEAFF TGTGCCAGCAGATGGGACAATGAAGCTTTCTTT
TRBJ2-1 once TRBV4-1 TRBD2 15 CASSLGVAGVNEQFF TGCGCCAGCAGCCTGGGGGTAGCGGGGGTGAATGAGCAGTTCTTC
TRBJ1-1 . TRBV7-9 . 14 CASTENRVLGEAFF TGTGCCAGCACCGAAAACAGGGTGTTGGGTGAAGCTTTCTTT
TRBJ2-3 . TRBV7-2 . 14 CASSLSMSSDTQYF TGTGCCAGCAGCTTAAGTATGAGTTCGGATACGCAGTATTTT
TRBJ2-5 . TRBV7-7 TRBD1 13 CASSFEGAGTQYF TGTGCTAGCAGCTTTGAGGGGGCCGGGACCCAGTACTTC
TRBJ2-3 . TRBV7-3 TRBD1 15 CASSPWTGYADTQYF TGTGCCAGCAGCCCCTGGACAGGGTATGCAGATACGCAGTATTTT
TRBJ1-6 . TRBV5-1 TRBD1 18 CASSFGRGRSSYNSPLHF TGCGCCAGCAGCTTCGGCAGGGGGCGAAGCTCCTATAATTCACCCCTCCACTTT
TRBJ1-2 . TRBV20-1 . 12 CSASWGIFGYTF TGCAGTGCTAGTTGGGGCATCTTTGGCTACACCTTC
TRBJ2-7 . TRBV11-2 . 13 CASSSTYSYEQYF TGTGCCAGCAGCTCGACATATTCCTACGAGCAGTACTTC
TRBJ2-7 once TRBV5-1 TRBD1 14 CASSRDRGIYEQYF TGCGCCAGCAGCCGGGACAGGGGGATCTACGAGCAGTACTTC
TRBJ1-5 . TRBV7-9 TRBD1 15 CASSPGTASNQPQHF TGTGCCAGCAGCCCTGGGACAGCTAGCAATCAGCCCCAGCATTTT
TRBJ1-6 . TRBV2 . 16 CASSTRQSGYNSPLHF TGTGCCAGCAGTACCCGACAGTCGGGTTACAATTCACCCCTCCACTTT
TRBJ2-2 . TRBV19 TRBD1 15 CASRTGTGGPGELFF TGTGCCAGTAGGACCGGGACAGGGGGGCCCGGGGAGCTGTTTTTT
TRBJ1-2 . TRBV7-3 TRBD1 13 CASSHETGVGYTF TGTGCCAGCAGCCACGAGACAGGGGTGGGCTACACCTTC
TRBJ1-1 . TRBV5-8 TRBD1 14 CASRWDRLNTEAFF TGTGCCAGCAGATGGGACAGGCTCAACACTGAAGCTTTCTTT
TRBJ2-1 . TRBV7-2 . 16 CASSLEVAAYYNEQFF TGTGCCAGCAGCTTAGAGGTAGCGGCCTACTACAATGAGCAGTTCTTC
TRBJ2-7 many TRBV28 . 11 CASSKAGEQYF TGTGCCAGCAGCAAGGCGGGTGAGCAGTACTTC
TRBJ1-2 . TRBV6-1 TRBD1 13 CASSEAPGGGYTF TGTGCCAGCAGTGAGGCCCCAGGGGGCGGCTACACCTTC
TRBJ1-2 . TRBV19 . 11 CASSTLYGYTF TGTGCCAGTAGTACACTTTATGGCTACACCTTC
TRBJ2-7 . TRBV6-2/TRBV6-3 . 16 CASSRKRRESSYEQYF TGTGCCAGCAGTAGAAAACGACGGGAGAGCTCCTACGAGCAGTACTTC
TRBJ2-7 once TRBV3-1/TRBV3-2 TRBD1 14 CASSPTGGAYEQYF TGTGCCAGCAGCCCGACAGGGGGGGCCTACGAGCAGTACTTC
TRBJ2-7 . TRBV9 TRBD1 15 CASSATTGFSYEQYF TGTGCCAGCAGCGCGACGACAGGGTTCTCCTACGAGCAGTACTTC
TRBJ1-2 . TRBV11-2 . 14 CASSLVQGPYGYTF TGTGCCAGCAGCTTAGTACAGGGCCCCTATGGCTACACCTTC
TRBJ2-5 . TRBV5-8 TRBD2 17 CASSLVGTSSLAETQYF TGTGCCAGCAGCTTGGTAGGGACTAGCAGCCTGGCAGAGACCCAGTACTTC
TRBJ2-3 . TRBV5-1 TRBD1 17 CASSWGTGGRGTDTQYF TGCGCCAGCAGTTGGGGGACAGGGGGCCGGGGCACAGATACGCAGTATTTT
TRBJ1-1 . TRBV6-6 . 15 CASSSPGKKDTEAFF TGTGCCAGCAGTTCCCCAGGGAAGAAGGACACTGAAGCTTTCTTT
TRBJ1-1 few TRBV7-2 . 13 CASSLFKNFEAFF TGTGCCAGCAGCTTATTCAAGAACTTCGAAGCTTTCTTT
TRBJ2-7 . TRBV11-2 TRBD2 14 CASSVAGDPYEQYF TGTGCCAGCAGCGTAGCGGGGGACCCCTACGAGCAGTACTTC
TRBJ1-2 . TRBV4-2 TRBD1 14 CASSRGQENYGYTF TGTGCCAGCAGCCGTGGACAGGAGAACTATGGCTACACCTTC
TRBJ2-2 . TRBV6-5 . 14 CASSWAGITGELFF TGTGCCAGCTCCTGGGCAGGGATCACCGGGGAGCTGTTTTTT
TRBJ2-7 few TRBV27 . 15 CASSLLLGGLYEQYF TGTGCCAGCAGTCTCCTTTTGGGAGGTCTCTACGAGCAGTACTTC
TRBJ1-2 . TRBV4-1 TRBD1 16 CASSQTPGQGVFGYTF TGCGCCAGCAGCCAAACTCCGGGACAGGGGGTTTTTGGCTACACCTTC
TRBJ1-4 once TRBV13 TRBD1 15 CASSVRDRGRGKLFF TGTGCCAGCAGCGTCCGGGACAGGGGGCGCGGAAAACTGTTTTTT
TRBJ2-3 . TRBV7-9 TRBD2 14 CASSLGTSPDTQYF TGTGCCAGCAGCTTAGGGACTAGCCCAGATACGCAGTATTTT
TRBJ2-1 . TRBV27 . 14 CASSPGVQGPLLFF TGTGCCAGCAGTCCGGGCGTACAGGGACCACTCTTGTTCTTC
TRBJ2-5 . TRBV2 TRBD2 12 CASSEGAGAQYF TGTGCCAGCAGTGAAGGCGCGGGGGCCCAGTACTTC
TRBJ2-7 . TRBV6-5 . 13 CATLSDNSYEQYF TGTGCCACCCTATCGGACAACTCCTACGAGCAGTACTTC
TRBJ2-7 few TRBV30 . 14 CAWSVGGLSYEQYF TGTGCCTGGAGTGTAGGAGGACTTTCCTACGAGCAGTACTTC
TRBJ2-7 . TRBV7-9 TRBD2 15 CASSLAERGGDEQYF TGTGCCAGCAGCTTAGCGGAGCGGGGGGGCGACGAGCAGTACTTC
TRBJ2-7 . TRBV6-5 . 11 CASMSPGEQYF TGTGCCAGCATGAGTCCCGGGGAGCAGTACTTC